This TCR beta chain was sequenced for a study of blood T cells in healthy people across ages. The study's findings and limits: Correlation between TCR beta diversity and naive T cell percentage was strong.

Trimming removed 3 bases from V and 8 bases from J, with 9 bases in between. Germline CDR1 is LGHDT and CDR2 is YNNKEL (reference sequence). The CDR3 is 12 residues long. A remark on this clonotype: Its antigen remains unknown.

It was with a sample-barcoded 5' primer and a J-beta primer mix that a second PCR of about 7 to 12 cycles was run. TCRdb reprocessed the 5' RACE reads with MiXCR, giving one entry per CDR3 protein. The table records 700,000 to 950,000 distinct CDR3 sequences, 35% to 45% of them present only once. This sequence was found in a woman aged 55-70 years in good health. Sample: blood. The chain is built from TRBV3-1 and TRBJ2-3; weak D call: TRBD1 (5 bases). The CDR3 region has the DNA TGTGCCAGCAGCCAGGGGCTGCCTACGCAGTATTTT. This translates into CASSQGLPTQYF.